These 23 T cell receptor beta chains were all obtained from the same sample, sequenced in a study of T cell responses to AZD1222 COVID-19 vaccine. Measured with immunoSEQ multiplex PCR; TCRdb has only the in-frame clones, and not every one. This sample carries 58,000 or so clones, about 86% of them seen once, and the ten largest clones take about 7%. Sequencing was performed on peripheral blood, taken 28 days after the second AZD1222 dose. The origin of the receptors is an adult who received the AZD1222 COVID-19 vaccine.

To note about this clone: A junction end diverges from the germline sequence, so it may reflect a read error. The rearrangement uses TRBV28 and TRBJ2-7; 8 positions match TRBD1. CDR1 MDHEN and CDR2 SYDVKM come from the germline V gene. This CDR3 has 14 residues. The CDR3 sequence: CASSLNQGTGDFHF. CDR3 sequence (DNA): TGTGCCAGCAGTTTAAACCAAGGGACAGGAGACTTCCACTTC. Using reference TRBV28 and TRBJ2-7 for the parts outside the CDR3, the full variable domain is DVKVTQSSRYLVKRTGEKVFLECVQDMDHENMFWYRQDPGLGLRLIYFSYDVKMKEKGDIPEGYSVSREKKERFSLILESASTNQTSMYLCASSLNQGTGDFHFGPGTRLTVT.

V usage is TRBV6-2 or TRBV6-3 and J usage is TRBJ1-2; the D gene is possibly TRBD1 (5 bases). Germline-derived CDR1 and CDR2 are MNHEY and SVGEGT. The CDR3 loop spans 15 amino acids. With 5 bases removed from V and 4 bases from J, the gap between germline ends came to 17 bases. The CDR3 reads CASSQLGRPLYGYTF. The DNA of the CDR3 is TGTGCCAGCAGTCAACTGGGACGGCCGCTCTATGGCTACACCTTC.

In DNA, the CDR3 is TGCGCCAGCAGCCAAGAGATAGGACAGGGAGGCTATGAGCAGTTCTTC. Encoded protein: CASSQEIGQGGYEQFF. V usage is TRBV4-3 and J usage is TRBJ2-1, with 8 positions matching TRBD1. The V gene end was trimmed by 0 bases and the J gene end by 8 bases; junction bases not matched to a gene: 9. In germline, CDR1 is LGHNA, CDR2 YSLEER. The CDR3 totals 16 residues.

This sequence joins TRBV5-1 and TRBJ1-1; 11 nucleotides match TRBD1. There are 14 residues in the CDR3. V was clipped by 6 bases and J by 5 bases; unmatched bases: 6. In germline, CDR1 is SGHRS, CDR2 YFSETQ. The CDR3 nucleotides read TGCGCCAGCACCACGGGACAGGGGGTTACTGAAGCTTTCTTT. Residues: CASTTGQGVTEAFF.

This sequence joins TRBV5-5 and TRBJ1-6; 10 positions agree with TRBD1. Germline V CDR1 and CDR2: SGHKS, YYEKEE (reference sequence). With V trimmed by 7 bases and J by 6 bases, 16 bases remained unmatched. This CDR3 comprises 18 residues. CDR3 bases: TGTGCCAGCGGGGGGGACAGGGGTTCCCCCCGCCTTAATTCACCCCTCCACTTT. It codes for CASGGDRGSPRLNSPLHF.

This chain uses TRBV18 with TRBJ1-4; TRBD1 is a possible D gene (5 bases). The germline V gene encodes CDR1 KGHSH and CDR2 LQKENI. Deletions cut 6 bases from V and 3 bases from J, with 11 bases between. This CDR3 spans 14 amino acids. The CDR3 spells CASSQGTSNEKLFF. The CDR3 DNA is TGTGCCAGCTCTCAGGGCACCTCTAATGAAAAACTGTTTTTT.

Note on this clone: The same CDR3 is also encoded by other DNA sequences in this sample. CDR3 DNA sequence: TGCGCCAGCAGTCCTCAGGGGGCAACTAATGAAAAACTGTTTTTT. Translated: CASSPQGATNEKLFF. The rearrangement links TRBV5-1 to TRBJ1-4; 7 positions agree with TRBD1. The CDR3 sequence is 15 residues long. V was clipped by 5 bases and J by 0 bases; unmatched bases: 4. Germline assignment: CDR1 SGHRS and CDR2 YFSETQ.

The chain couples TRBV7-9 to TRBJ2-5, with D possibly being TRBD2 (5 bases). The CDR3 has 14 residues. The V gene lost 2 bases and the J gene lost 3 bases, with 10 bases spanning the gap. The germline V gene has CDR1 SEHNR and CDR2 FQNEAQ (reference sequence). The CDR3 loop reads CASSLWNGKETQYF. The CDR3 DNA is TGTGCCAGCAGCTTATGGAACGGGAAAGAGACCCAGTACTTC. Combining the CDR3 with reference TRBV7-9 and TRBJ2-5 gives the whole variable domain DTGVSQNPRHKITKRGQNVTFRCDPISEHNRLYWYRQTLGQGPEFLTYFQNEAQLEKSRLLSDRFSAERPKGSFSTLEIQRTEQGDSAMYLCASSLWNGKETQYFGPGTRLLVL.

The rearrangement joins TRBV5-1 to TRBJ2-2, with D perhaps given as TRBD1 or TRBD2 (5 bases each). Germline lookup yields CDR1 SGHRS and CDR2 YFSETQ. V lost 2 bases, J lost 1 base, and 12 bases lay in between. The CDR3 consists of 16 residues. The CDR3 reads CASSFHGAVNTGELFF. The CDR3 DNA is TGCGCCAGCAGCTTTCACGGGGCAGTGAACACCGGGGAGCTGTTTTTT.

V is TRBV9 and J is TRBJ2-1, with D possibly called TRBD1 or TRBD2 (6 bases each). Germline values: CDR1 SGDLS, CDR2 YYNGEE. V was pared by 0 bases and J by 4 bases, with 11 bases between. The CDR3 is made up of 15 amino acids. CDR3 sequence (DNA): TGTGCCAGCAGCGTAGGGTGGGGGGCATACAATGAGCAGTTCTTC. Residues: CASSVGWGAYNEQFF.

CDR3 amino acids: CASSLAVSSYNEQFF. CDR3 nucleotides: TGTGCCAGCAGCTTGGCCGTGAGCTCCTACAATGAGCAGTTCTTC. The V call is TRBV5-5, the J call TRBJ2-1; D is unclear. This CDR3 spans 15 amino acids. Germline CDR1 and CDR2: SGHKS and YYEKEE (reference sequence). V was trimmed by 0 bases and J by 0 bases, leaving 7 bases between them. Full variable domain (remainder filled in from reference TRBV5-5 and TRBJ2-1): DAGVTQSPTHLIKTRGQQVTLRCSPISGHKSVSWYQQVLGQGPQFIFQYYEKEERGRGNFPDRFSARQFPNYSSELNVNALLLGDSALYLCASSLAVSSYNEQFFGPGTRLTVL.

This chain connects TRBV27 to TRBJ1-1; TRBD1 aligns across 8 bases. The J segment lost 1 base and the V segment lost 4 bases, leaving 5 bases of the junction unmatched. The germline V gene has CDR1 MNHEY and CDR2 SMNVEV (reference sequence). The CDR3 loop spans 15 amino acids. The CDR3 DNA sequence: TGTGCCAGCAGTTCCAACAGGGGGGGGAACACTGAAGCTTTCTTT. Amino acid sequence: CASSSNRGGNTEAFF.

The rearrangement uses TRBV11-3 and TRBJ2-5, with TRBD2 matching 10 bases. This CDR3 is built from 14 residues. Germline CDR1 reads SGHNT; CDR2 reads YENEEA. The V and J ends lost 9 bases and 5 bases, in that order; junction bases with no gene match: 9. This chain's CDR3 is CARREREGWETQYF. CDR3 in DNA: TGTGCCAGAAGGGAGCGGGAGGGCTGGGAGACCCAGTACTTC.

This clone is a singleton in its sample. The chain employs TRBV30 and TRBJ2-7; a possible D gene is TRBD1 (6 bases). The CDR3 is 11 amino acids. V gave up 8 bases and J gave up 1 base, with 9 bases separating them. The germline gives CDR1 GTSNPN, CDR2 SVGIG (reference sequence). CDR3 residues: CARGQSYEQYF. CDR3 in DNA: TGTGCCCGCGGACAGTCCTACGAGCAGTACTTC.

The CDR3 here is CASSLEGRTGELFF. CDR3 in DNA: TGTGCCAGCAGTTTAGAGGGCCGCACCGGGGAGCTGTTTTTT. The chain is built from TRBV28 and TRBJ2-2; maybe TRBD2 (5 bases). The CDR3 runs to 14 residues. Germline CDR1 is MDHEN and CDR2 is SYDVKM. The V end was cut by 2 bases, the J end by 4 bases, with 8 bases between.

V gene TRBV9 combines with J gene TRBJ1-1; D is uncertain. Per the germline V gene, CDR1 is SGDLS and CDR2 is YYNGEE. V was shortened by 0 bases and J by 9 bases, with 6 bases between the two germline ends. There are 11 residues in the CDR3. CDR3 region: CASSVGNQAFF. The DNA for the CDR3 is TGTGCCAGCAGCGTAGGAAATCAAGCTTTCTTT. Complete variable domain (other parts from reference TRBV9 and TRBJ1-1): DSGVTQTPKHLITATGQRVTLRCSPRSGDLSVYWYQQSLDQGLQFLIQYYNGEERAKGNILERFSAQQFPDLHSELNLSSLELGDSALYFCASSVGNQAFFGQGTRLTVV.

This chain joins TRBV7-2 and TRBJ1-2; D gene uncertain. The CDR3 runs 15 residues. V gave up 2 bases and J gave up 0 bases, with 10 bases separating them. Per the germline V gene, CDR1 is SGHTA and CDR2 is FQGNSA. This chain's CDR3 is CASSLSGNSNYGYTF. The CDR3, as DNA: TGTGCCAGCAGCTTATCGGGTAACTCTAACTATGGCTACACCTTC. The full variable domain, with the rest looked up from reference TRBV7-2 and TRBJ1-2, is GAGVSQSPSNKVTEKGKDVELRCDPISGHTALYWYRQSLGQGLEFLIYFQGNSAPDKSGLPSDRFSAERTGGSVSTLTIQRTQQEDSAVYLCASSLSGNSNYGYTFGSGTRLTVV.

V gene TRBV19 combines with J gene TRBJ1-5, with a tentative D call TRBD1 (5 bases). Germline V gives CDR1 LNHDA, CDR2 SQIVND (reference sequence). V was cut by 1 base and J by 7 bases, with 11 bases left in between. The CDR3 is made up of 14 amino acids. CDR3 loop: CASSIARDFQPQHF. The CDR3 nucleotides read TGTGCCAGTAGTATAGCCAGGGACTTCCAGCCCCAGCATTTT.

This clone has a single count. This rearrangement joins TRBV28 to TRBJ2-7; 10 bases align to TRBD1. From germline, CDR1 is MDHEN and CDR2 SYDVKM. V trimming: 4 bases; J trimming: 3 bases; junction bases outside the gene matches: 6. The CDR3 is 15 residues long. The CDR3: CASSWPGQGLYEQYF. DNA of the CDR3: TGTGCCAGCAGTTGGCCGGGACAGGGGCTCTACGAGCAGTACTTC.

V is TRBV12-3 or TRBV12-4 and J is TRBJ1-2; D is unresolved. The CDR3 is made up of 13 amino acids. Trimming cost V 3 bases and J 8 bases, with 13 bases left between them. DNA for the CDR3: TGTGCCAGCAGTTTGCAGCAGCCGGGAGGCTACACCTTC. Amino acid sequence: CASSLQQPGGYTF.

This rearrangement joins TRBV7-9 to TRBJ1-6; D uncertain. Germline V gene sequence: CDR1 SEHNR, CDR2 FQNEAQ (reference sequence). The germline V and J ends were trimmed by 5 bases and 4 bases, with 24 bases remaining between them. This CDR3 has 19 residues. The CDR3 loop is CASSPTRARVGRYNSPLHF. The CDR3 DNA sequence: TGTGCCAGCAGCCCTACCCGGGCCCGAGTGGGGAGGTATAATTCACCCCTCCACTTT.

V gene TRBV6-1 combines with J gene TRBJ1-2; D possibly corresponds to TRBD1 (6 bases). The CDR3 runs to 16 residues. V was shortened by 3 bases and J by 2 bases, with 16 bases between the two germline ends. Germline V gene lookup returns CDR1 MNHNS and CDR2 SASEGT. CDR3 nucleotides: TGTGCCAGCAGTGAGGGGGGCAGGGGAGGAAACTATGGCTACACCTTC. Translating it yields CASSEGGRGGNYGYTF.

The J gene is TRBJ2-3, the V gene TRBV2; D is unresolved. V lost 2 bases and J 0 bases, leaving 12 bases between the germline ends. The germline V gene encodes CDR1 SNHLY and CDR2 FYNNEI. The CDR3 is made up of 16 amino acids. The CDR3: CASSERPKPSTDTQYF. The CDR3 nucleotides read TGTGCCAGCAGTGAAAGGCCCAAACCTAGCACAGATACGCAGTATTTT.